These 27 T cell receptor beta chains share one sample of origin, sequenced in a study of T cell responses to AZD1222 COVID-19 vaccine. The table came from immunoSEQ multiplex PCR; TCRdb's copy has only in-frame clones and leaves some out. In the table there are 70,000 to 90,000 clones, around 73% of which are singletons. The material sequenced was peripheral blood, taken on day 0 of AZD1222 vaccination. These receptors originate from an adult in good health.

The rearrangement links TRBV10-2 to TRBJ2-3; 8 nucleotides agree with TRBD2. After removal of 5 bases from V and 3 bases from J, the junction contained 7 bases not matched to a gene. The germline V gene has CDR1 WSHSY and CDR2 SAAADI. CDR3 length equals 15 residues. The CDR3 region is CASSRTGGSTDTQYF. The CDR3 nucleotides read TGCGCCAGCAGTCGAACGGGAGGGTCGACAGATACGCAGTATTTT.

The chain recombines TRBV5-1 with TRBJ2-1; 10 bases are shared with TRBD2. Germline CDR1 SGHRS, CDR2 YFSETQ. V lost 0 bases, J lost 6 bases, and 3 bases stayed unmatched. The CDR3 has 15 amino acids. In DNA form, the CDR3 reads TGCGCCAGCAGCTTGGATGTAGCGGGAGGCAATGAGCAGTTCTTC. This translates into CASSLDVAGGNEQFF.

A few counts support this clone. DNA of the CDR3: TGTGCCATCAGTGACTACGGGACTAGCGGCGCCTACGAGCAGTACTTC. Protein product: CAISDYGTSGAYEQYF. The rearrangement uses TRBV10-3 and TRBJ2-7, with 11 positions matching TRBD2. The germline V gene has CDR1 ENHRY and CDR2 SYGVKD. The CDR3 spans 16 residues. V lost 3 bases, J lost 2 bases, and 6 bases stayed unmatched.

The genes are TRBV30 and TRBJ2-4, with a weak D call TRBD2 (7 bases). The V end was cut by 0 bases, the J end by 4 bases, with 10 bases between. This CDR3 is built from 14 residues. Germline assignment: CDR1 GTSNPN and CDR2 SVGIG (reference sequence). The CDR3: CAWSVRGAKNIQYF. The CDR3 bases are TGTGCCTGGAGTGTACGGGGGGCTAAAAACATTCAGTACTTC.

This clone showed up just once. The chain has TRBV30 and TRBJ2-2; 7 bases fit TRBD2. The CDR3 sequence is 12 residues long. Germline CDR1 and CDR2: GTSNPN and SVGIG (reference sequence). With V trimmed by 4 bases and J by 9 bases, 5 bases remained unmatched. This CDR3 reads CAWKLASRELFF. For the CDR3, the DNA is TGTGCCTGGAAACTAGCGAGTAGGGAGCTGTTTTTT.

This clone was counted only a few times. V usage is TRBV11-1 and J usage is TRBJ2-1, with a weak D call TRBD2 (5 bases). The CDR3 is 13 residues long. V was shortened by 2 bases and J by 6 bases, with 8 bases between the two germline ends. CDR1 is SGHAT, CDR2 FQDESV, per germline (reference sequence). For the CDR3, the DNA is TGTGCCAGCAGCTTATACGGAGGCAATGAGCAGTTCTTC. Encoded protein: CASSLYGGNEQFF.

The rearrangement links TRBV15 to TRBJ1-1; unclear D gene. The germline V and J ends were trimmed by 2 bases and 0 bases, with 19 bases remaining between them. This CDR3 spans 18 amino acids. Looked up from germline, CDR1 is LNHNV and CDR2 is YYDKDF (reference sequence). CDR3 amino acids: CATSRNGPARSLNTEAFF. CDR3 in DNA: TGTGCCACCAGCAGAAACGGGCCTGCACGGAGTTTGAACACTGAAGCTTTCTTT.

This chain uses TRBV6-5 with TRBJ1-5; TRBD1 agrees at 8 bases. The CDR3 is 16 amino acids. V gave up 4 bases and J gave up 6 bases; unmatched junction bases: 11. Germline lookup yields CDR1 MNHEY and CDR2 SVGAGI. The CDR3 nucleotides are TGTGCCAGCAGTTCTCTATATGACAGGGGAGGTCAGCCCCAGCATTTT. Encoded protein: CASSSLYDRGGQPQHF.

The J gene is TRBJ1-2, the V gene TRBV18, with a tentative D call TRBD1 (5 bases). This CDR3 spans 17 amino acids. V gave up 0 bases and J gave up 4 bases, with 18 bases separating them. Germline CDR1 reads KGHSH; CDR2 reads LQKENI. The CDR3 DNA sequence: TGTGCCAGCTCACCACCGGGGGAGGTTGAGTACGGCTATGGCTACACCTTC. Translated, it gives CASSPPGEVEYGYGYTF.

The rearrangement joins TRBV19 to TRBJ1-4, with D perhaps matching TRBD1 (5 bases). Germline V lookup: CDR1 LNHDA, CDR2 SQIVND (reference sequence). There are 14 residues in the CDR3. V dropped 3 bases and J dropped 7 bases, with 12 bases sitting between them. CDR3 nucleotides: TGTGCCAGTAGTATGGCGGGGGGAGTTGAAAAACTGTTTTTT. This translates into CASSMAGGVEKLFF.

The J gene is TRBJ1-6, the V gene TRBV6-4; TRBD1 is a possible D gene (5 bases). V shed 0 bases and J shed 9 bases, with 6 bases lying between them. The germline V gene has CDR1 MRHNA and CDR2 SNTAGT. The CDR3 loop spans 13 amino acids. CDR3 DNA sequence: TGTGCCAGCAGTGACTCGAGGGGTTCACCCCTCCACTTT. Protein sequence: CASSDSRGSPLHF.

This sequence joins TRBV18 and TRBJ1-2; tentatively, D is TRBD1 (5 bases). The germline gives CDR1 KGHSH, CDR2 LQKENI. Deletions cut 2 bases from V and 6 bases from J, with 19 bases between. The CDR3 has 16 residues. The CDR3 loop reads CASSPTGTGRLNGYTF. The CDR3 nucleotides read TGTGCCAGCTCACCAACCGGGACCGGGCGTCTCAATGGCTACACCTTC. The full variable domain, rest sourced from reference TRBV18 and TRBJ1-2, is NAGVMQNPRHLVRRRGQEARLRCSPMKGHSHVYWYRQLPEEGLKFMVYLQKENIIDESGMPKERFSAEFPKEGPSILRIQQVVRGDSAAYFCASSPTGTGRLNGYTFGSGTRLTVV.

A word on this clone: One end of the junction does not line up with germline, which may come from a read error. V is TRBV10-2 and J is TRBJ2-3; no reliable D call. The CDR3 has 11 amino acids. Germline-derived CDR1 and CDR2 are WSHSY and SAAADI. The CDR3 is CASSGGNGMDF. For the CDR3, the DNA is TGCGCCAGCAGTGGAGGTAATGGGATGGATTTT.

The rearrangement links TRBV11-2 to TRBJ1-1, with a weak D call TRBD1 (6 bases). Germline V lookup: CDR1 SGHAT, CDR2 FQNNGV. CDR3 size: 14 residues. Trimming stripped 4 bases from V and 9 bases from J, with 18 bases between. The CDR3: CASSSRTLQGQAFF. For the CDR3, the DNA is TGTGCCAGCAGCTCCCGTACACTACAGGGACAAGCTTTCTTT.

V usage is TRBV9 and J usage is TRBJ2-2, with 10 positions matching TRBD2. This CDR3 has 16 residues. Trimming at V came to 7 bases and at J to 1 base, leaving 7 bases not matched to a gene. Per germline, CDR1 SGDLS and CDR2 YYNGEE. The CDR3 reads CASGDLAGGNTGELFF. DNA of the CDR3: TGTGCCAGCGGTGATTTAGCGGGAGGGAACACCGGGGAGCTGTTTTTT.

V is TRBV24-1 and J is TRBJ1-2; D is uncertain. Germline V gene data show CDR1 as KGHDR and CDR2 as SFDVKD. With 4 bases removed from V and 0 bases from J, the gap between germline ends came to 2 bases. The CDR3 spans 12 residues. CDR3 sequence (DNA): TGTGCCACCAGTGAGACTAACTATGGCTACACCTTC. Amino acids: CATSETNYGYTF.

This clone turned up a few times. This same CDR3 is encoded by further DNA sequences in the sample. The CDR3 nucleotides are TGTGCCAGCAGCCAAGGGACAGCCCATCCCCGGAGTGATTCACCCCTCCACTTT. It codes for CASSQGTAHPRSDSPLHF. The chain couples TRBV4-2 to TRBJ1-6; possibly TRBD1 for D (6 bases). V lost 1 base to trimming and J lost 8 bases, with 21 bases between them. The CDR3 is made up of 18 amino acids. The germline V gene has CDR1 LGHNA and CDR2 YNFKEQ.

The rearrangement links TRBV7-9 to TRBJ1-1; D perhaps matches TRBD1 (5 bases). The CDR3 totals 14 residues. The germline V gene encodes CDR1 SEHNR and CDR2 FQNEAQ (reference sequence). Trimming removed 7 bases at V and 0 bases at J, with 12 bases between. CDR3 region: CASTRTHMNTEAFF. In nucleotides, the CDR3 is TGTGCCAGCACCCGGACACATATGAACACTGAAGCTTTCTTT.

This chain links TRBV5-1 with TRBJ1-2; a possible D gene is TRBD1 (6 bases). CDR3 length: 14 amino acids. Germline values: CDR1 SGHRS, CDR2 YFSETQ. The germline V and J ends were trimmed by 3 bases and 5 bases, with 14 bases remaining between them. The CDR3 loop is CASSSSSQGYGYTF. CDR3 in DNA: TGCGCCAGCAGCTCCTCCAGTCAGGGGTATGGCTACACCTTC. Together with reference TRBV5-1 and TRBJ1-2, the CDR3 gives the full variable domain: KAGVTQTPRYLIKTRGQQVTLSCSPISGHRSVSWYQQTPGQGLQFLFEYFSETQRNKGNFPGRFSGRQFSNSRSEMNVSTLELGDSALYLCASSSSSQGYGYTFGSGTRLTVV.

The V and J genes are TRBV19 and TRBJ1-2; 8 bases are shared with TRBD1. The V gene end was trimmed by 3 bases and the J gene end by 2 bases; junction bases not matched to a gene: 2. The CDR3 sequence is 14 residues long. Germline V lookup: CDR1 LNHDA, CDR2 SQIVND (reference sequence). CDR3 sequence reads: CASSMTGENYGYTF. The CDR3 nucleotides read TGTGCCAGTAGTATGACAGGGGAGAACTATGGCTACACCTTC. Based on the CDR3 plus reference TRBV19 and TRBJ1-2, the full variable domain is DGGITQSPKYLFRKEGQNVTLSCEQNLNHDAMYWYRQDPGQGLRLIYYSQIVNDFQKGDIAEGYSVSREKKESFPLTVTSAQKNPTAFYLCASSMTGENYGYTFGSGTRLTVV.

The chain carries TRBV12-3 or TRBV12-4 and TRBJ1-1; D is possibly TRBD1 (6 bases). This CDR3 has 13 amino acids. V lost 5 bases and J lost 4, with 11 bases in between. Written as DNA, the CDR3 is TGTGCCAGCAGTCTCAACAGGGTCACTGAAGCTTTCTTT. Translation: CASSLNRVTEAFF.

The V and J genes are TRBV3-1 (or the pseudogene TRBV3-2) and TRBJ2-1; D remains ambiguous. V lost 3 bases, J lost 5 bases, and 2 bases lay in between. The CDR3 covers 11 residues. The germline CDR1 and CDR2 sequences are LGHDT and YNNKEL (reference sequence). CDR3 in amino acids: CASSHHNEQFF. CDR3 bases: TGTGCCAGCAGCCACCACAATGAGCAGTTCTTC.

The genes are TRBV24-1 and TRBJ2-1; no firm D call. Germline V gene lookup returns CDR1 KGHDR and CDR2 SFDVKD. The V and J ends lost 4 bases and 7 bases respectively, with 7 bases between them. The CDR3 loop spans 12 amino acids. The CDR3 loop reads CATSELSNEQFF. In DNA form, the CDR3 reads TGTGCCACCAGTGAATTGTCGAATGAGCAGTTCTTC.

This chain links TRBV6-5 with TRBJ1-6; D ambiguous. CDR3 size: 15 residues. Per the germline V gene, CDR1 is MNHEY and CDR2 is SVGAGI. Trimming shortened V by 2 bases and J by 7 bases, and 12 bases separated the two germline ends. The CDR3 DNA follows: TGTGCCAGCAGTTACAACGCAGGTGAAAATTCACCCCTCCACTTT. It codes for CASSYNAGENSPLHF.

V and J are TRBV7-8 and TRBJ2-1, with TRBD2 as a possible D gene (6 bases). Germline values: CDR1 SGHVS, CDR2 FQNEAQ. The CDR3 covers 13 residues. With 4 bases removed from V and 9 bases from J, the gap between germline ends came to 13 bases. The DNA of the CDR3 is TGTGCCAGCAGCTGGGGGACTCCCGCTGAGCAGTTCTTC. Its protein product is CASSWGTPAEQFF. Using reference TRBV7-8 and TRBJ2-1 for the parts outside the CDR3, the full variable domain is GAGVSQSPRYKVAKRGQDVALRCDPISGHVSLFWYQQALGQGPEFLTYFQNEAQLDKSGLPSDRFFAERPEGSVSTLKIQRTQQEDSAVYLCASSWGTPAEQFFGPGTRLTVL.

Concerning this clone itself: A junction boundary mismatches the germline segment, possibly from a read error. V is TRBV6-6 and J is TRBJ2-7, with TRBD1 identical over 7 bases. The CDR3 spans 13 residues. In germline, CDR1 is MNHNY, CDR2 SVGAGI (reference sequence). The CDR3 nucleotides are TGTGCCAGCAGTTCTGCTGCCGGGACAGCGTCTGAGTTC. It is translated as CASSSAAGTASEF.

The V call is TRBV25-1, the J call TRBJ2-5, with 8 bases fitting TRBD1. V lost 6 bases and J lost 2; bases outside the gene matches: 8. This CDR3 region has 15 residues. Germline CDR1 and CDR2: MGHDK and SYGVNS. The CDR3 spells CASSPGTGPQETQYF. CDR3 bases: TGTGCCAGCAGCCCCGGGACAGGTCCACAAGAGACCCAGTACTTC.